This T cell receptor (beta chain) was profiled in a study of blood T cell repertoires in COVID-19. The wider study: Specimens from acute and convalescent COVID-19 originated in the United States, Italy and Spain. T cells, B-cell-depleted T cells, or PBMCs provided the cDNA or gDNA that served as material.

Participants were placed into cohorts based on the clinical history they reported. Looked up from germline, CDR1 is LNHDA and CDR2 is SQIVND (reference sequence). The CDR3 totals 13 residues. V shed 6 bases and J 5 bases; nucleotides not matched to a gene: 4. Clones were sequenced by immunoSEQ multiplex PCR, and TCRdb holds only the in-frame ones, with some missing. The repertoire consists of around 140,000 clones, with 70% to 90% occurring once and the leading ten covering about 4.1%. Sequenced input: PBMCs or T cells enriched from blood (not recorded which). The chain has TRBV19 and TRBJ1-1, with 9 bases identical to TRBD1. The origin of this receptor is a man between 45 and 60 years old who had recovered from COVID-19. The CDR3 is CASRDRGRTEAFF. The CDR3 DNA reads TGTGCCAGTAGGGACAGGGGCCGTACTGAAGCTTTCTTT.